This T cell receptor beta chain stems from a study of graft-versus-host responses after intestinal transplantation. Study outcomes and limitations: The highest levels of circulating GvH clones went along with early declines in HvG clones after transplant.

Clones were sequenced by immunoSEQ multiplex PCR, and TCRdb holds only the in-frame ones, with some missing. This sample yields 80,000 to 100,000 clones, of which 85% to 95% are seen a single time; around 0.07% belongs to the top ten. Worth noting for this clone: Its antigen is still unknown.

The V gene lost 7 bases and the J gene lost 3 bases, with 5 bases spanning the gap. CDR3 length: 11 residues. From germline, CDR1 is SNHLY and CDR2 FYNNEI. This clonotype was obtained from a human donor who was the organ donor for an intestinal transplant. The chain employs TRBV2 and TRBJ2-3; the D is unclear. The sequencing here drew on unstimulated CD8+ T cells sorted from spleen or lymph node cells, taken before transplant. Written as DNA, the CDR3 is TGTGCCAGCATCCGTACAGATACGCAGTATTTT. It specifies CASIRTDTQYF. Supplemented by reference TRBV2 and TRBJ2-3, the full variable domain reads EPEVTQTPSHQVTQMGQEVILRCVPISNHLYFYWYRQILGQKVEFLVSFYNNEISEKSEIFDDQFSVERPDGSNFTLKIRSTKLEDSAMYFCASIRTDTQYFGPGTRLTVL.